Sequencing of this TCR beta chain was carried out in a study of neurological immune-mediated disorders. MiXCR, run by TCRdb on the 5' RACE reads, gives a single entry per CDR3 protein. The repertoire includes some 80,000 distinct CDR3 sequences, approximately 6% of them detected once, and over 6.5% sits in the top ten. Documented time point: longitudinal time-point 2. The table lists this clonotype with many counts. Germline V CDR1 and CDR2: SGHRS, YFSETQ. CDR3 length equals 14 residues. The junction had 5 bases not matched to a gene; V was cut back by 2 bases and J by 7 bases. Material for sequencing was PBMCs. The sequence was collected from a woman aged 55-70 years with multiple sclerosis. The chain recombines TRBV5-1 with TRBJ1-1; TRBD1 matches at 10 bases. The DNA for the CDR3 is TGCGCCAGCAGCTTATACGGACAGGGGGGTGAAGCTTTCTTT. Residues: CASSLYGQGGEAFF.